The source of this T cell receptor beta chain is a study of post-analysis software for immune sequencing data. The germline gives CDR1 MNHEY, CDR2 SVGAGI. J was trimmed by 0 bases and V by 2 bases; bases with no gene match: 8. The CDR3 runs 18 residues. Worth noting for this clonotype: Its antigen remains unidentified.

Points from the study as a whole: Comparison of patients with controls showed five TRBV segments more frequent in patients, TRBV5-6, TRBV5-1 and TRBV20-1 among them. Batch-matched samples strongly co-clustered by F measure. Controls' normalized Chao1 diversity significantly exceeded that of multiple sclerosis patients.

Sequencing libraries made from TCR beta cDNA carried unique molecular identifiers. TCRdb reprocessed the PCR reads with MiXCR, giving one entry per CDR3 protein. The sample includes approximately 770,000 distinct CDR3 sequences, 46% of them seen just once. This receptor was identified in a girl aged 10 to 17 with multiple sclerosis. The chain couples TRBV6-5 to TRBJ1-5, with TRBD1 matching over 9 bases. Sequenced material: blood. This chain's CDR3 is CASSYTSGQGRSNQPQHF. DNA of the CDR3: TGTGCCAGCAGTTACACTTCGGGACAGGGACGTAGCAATCAGCCCCAGCATTTT.